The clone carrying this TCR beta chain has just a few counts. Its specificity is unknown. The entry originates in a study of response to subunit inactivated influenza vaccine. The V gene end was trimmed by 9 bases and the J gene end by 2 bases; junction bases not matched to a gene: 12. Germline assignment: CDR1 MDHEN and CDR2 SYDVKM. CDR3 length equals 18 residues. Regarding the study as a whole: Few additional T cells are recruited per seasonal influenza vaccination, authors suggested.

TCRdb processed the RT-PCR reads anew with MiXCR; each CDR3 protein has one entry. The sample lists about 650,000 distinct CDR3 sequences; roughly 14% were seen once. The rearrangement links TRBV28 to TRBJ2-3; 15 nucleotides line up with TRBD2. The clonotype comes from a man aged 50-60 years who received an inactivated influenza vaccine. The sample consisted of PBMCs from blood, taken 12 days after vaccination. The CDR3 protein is CASKRPGLAGGVTDTQYF. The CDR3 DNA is TGTGCCAGTAAACGCCCGGGACTAGCGGGAGGAGTCACAGATACGCAGTATTTT.